The 24 T cell receptor beta chains below were found in one sample sequenced in a study of T cell responses to AZD1222 COVID-19 vaccine. Using immunoSEQ multiplex PCR, the repertoire was profiled, and TCRdb retains in-frame clones only, with some absent. The table shows over 45,000 clones, with around 87% occurring only once. The sample was peripheral blood, taken on day 0 of AZD1222 vaccination. Receptors originate from an adult in good health.

The gene calls are TRBV6-2 or TRBV6-3 and TRBJ2-7, with 10 bases lining up with TRBD2. Germline lookup yields CDR1 MNHEY and CDR2 SVGEGT. The junction had 12 bases not matched to a gene; V was cut back by 4 bases and J by 12 bases. This CDR3 has 14 amino acids. The CDR3 protein is CASSSPGLASSSYF. As DNA, the CDR3 is TGTGCCAGCAGTTCACCGGGACTAGCGTCCTCATCGTACTTC.

J is TRBJ1-1 and V is TRBV19, with a possible D match to TRBD1 (5 bases). Trimming shortened V by 4 bases and J by 5 bases, and 14 bases separated the two germline ends. The length of the CDR3 is 14 residues. CDR1 is LNHDA, CDR2 SQIVND, per germline (reference sequence). CDR3 nucleotide sequence: TGTGCCAGTAGTAAAGGGGACGCGGGGACTGAAGCTTTCTTT. Translating it yields CASSKGDAGTEAFF.

The chain is built from TRBV11-3 and TRBJ2-1; 9 bases fit TRBD1. Germline V gene data show CDR1 as SGHNT and CDR2 as YENEEA. The CDR3 is 15 residues long. With V trimmed by 5 bases and J by 8 bases, 10 bases remained unmatched. CDR3 loop: CASSGPTGGRDEQFF. CDR3 nucleotide sequence: TGTGCCAGCAGCGGCCCAACAGGGGGCAGGGATGAGCAGTTCTTC.

This chain joins TRBV21-1 and TRBJ1-2. TRBV21-1 is a known pseudogene. The CDR3 runs to 18 residues. CDR3 nucleotide sequence: TGTGCCAGCAGCAAAGTTTTGGCGAAGGGTGTGGGAACCTATGGCTACACCTTC. Translating gives CASSKVLAKGVGTYGYTF.

The chain has TRBV11-3 and TRBJ2-3; D gene unclear. This CDR3 comprises 12 residues. Germline V gene lookup returns CDR1 SGHNT and CDR2 YENEEA. V lost 3 bases to trimming and J lost 3 bases, with 4 bases between them. This CDR3 is CASSLRTDTQYF. The CDR3 DNA follows: TGTGCCAGCAGCTTGAGGACAGATACGCAGTATTTT.

The chain couples TRBV11-2 to TRBJ1-1, with D tentatively TRBD1 (5 bases). The CDR3 spans 14 residues. Germline V CDR1 and CDR2: SGHAT, FQNNGV. The V end was cut by 5 bases, the J end by 5 bases, with 15 bases between. The CDR3 here is CASSPGGEGTEAFF. The CDR3 nucleotides read TGTGCCAGCAGCCCGGGGGGGGAAGGGACTGAAGCTTTCTTT.

CDR3 loop: CASSPLGTGVNYGYTF. CDR3 coding DNA: TGTGCCAGCTCACCTTTGGGGACAGGGGTTAACTATGGCTACACCTTC. J is TRBJ1-2 and V is TRBV18, with 10 bases fitting TRBD1. Germline V gives CDR1 KGHSH, CDR2 LQKENI. This CDR3 is built from 16 residues. J lost 1 base, V lost 3 bases, and 5 bases had no gene match.

The chain uses TRBV5-1 and TRBJ2-3; D unresolved. The CDR3 covers 14 residues. With 2 bases removed from V and 6 bases from J, the gap between germline ends came to 13 bases. The V gene's germline CDR1 is SGHRS and CDR2 YFSETQ. The CDR3 protein is CASSFRAAVDTQYF. The CDR3 bases are TGCGCCAGCAGCTTCCGGGCAGCCGTGGATACGCAGTATTTT. The whole variable domain, remainder taken from reference TRBV5-1 and TRBJ2-3, is KAGVTQTPRYLIKTRGQQVTLSCSPISGHRSVSWYQQTPGQGLQFLFEYFSETQRNKGNFPGRFSGRQFSNSRSEMNVSTLELGDSALYLCASSFRAAVDTQYFGPGTRLTVL.

V usage is TRBV13 and J usage is TRBJ1-6, with D perhaps TRBD1 (6 bases). This CDR3 is built from 16 residues. Trimming shortened V by 2 bases and J by 4 bases, and 12 bases separated the two germline ends. CDR1 is PRHDT, CDR2 FYEKMQ, per germline (reference sequence). The CDR3 here is CASSLSNGQYNSPLHF. In DNA form, the CDR3 reads TGTGCCAGCAGCTTAAGTAACGGACAGTATAATTCACCCCTCCACTTT.

V is TRBV5-6 and J is TRBJ1-5; D ambiguous. V shed 4 bases and J shed 8 bases, with 16 bases lying between them. This CDR3 has 14 amino acids. CDR1 is SGHDT and CDR2 is YYEEEE in the germline V gene. The CDR3 DNA follows: TGTGCCAGCAGCAGAAGTTCTTGGGGTGAGCCCCAGCATTTT. Translating gives CASSRSSWGEPQHF.

This CDR3 reads CATSIPRGAPTNNEQFF. The CDR3 DNA sequence: TGTGCCACCAGCATCCCTCGGGGAGCGCCGACGAACAATGAGCAGTTCTTC. The chain carries TRBV15 and TRBJ2-1, with D possibly being TRBD2 (5 bases). The ends were cut back, 4 bases at V and 5 bases at J, with 21 bases in the middle. Germline V gene data show CDR1 as LNHNV and CDR2 as YYDKDF (reference sequence). The CDR3 is made up of 17 amino acids. The full variable domain, its missing parts supplied by reference TRBV15 and TRBJ2-1, is DAMVIQNPRYQVTQFGKPVTLSCSQTLNHNVMYWYQQKSSQAPKLLFHYYDKDFNNEADTPDNFQSRRPNTSFCFLDIRSPGLGDTAMYLCATSIPRGAPTNNEQFFGPGTRLTVL.

The J gene is TRBJ2-3, the V gene TRBV3-1 (or the pseudogene TRBV3-2), with D possibly TRBD2 on 6 matching bases. V was clipped by 3 bases and J by 4 bases, with 8 bases between them. Germline CDR1 and CDR2: LGHDT and YNNKEL (reference sequence). CDR3 length: 13 residues. CDR3 nucleotides: TGTGCCAGCAGCCAGTGGGAGGCAGATACGCAGTATTTT. This sequence encodes CASSQWEADTQYF.

The V gene is TRBV10-3, the J gene TRBJ2-2; D might be TRBD1 (6 bases). Trimming shortened V by 10 bases and J by 6 bases, and 12 bases separated the two germline ends. The length of the CDR3 is 12 residues. In germline, CDR1 is ENHRY, CDR2 SYGVKD. In DNA, the CDR3 is TGTGCCACTAAACAGGGAGCCGGGGAGCTGTTTTTT. This encodes CATKQGAGELFF.

This rearrangement joins TRBV29-1 to TRBJ1-3; TRBD1 aligns across 8 bases. V lost 4 bases, J lost 0 bases, and 17 bases stayed unmatched. This CDR3 is built from 19 residues. The germline V gene has CDR1 SQVTM and CDR2 ANQGSEA. CDR3 region: CSVVTYSGQGINSGNTIYF. The CDR3 DNA sequence: TGCAGCGTTGTCACCTATAGCGGACAGGGCATCAACTCTGGAAACACCATATATTTT.

The V and J genes are TRBV6-6 and TRBJ1-2; the match to TRBD1 covers 8 bases. This CDR3 region has 13 residues. The V gene's germline CDR1 is MNHNY and CDR2 SVGAGI (reference sequence). Trimming cost V 7 bases and J 8 bases; bases outside gene matches: 9. Here the CDR3 reads CASNGQGVSGYTF. Written as DNA, the CDR3 is TGTGCCAGCAACGGACAGGGTGTGTCCGGCTACACCTTC.

This clone has just one count. This rearrangement joins TRBV6-1 to TRBJ1-1, with TRBD1 matching over 8 bases. Looked up from germline, CDR1 is MNHNS and CDR2 is SASEGT. J lost 4 bases, V lost 1 base, and 2 bases had no gene match. The CDR3 extends over 14 amino acids. The CDR3 sequence is CASSEVGQGTEAFF. CDR3 DNA sequence: TGTGCCAGCAGTGAAGTTGGACAGGGCACTGAAGCTTTCTTT.

The CDR3 sequence: CATSTSRWDREGDTQYF. The CDR3 DNA sequence: TGTGCCACCAGCACGTCCCGATGGGACAGGGAAGGAGATACGCAGTATTTT. This chain uses TRBV15 with TRBJ2-3, with TRBD1 matching 9 bases. Germline values: CDR1 LNHNV, CDR2 YYDKDF (reference sequence). The trim removed 4 bases at V and 5 bases at J, leaving 13 bases unmatched. The length of the CDR3 is 17 residues. Together with reference TRBV15 and TRBJ2-3, the CDR3 gives the full variable domain: DAMVIQNPRYQVTQFGKPVTLSCSQTLNHNVMYWYQQKSSQAPKLLFHYYDKDFNNEADTPDNFQSRRPNTSFCFLDIRSPGLGDTAMYLCATSTSRWDREGDTQYFGPGTRLTVL.

In DNA form, the CDR3 reads TGTGCCAGCAGTGACTCGAGTGGCGGGAGTGGGACCGGGGAGCTGTTTTTT. Its translation is CASSDSSGGSGTGELFF. The chain uses TRBV6-4 and TRBJ2-2; 7 bases are shared with TRBD2. The V segment lost 0 bases and the J segment 5 bases; nucleotides outside the gene matches: 9. Germline V gives CDR1 MRHNA, CDR2 SNTAGT. The CDR3 runs 17 residues.

The chain carries TRBV19 and TRBJ2-2; D might be TRBD2 (6 bases). Germline V gene lookup returns CDR1 LNHDA and CDR2 SQIVND (reference sequence). V lost 7 bases and J lost 4, with 16 bases in between. This CDR3 region has 15 residues. CDR3 coding DNA: TGTGCCAGTACCCCCCTAAGCGGGCTCACCGGGGAGCTGTTTTTT. Translated: CASTPLSGLTGELFF.

The genes are TRBV30 and TRBJ2-3; no clear D gene. V was pared by 6 bases and J by 6 bases, with 13 bases between. The CDR3 consists of 12 residues. In germline, CDR1 is GTSNPN, CDR2 SVGIG (reference sequence). The CDR3 protein is CACSPPADTQYF. The CDR3 bases are TGTGCCTGCAGTCCCCCGGCGGATACGCAGTATTTT.

In its sample, this clone was seen once. The V and J genes are TRBV2 and TRBJ1-1; 9 bases are shared with TRBD1. V was clipped by 2 bases and J by 10 bases; unmatched bases: 8. The CDR3 has 14 amino acids. CDR1 is SNHLY and CDR2 is FYNNEI in the germline V gene. The DNA for the CDR3 is TGTGCCAGCAGTGAATTATCGGGACAGGGTGTAGCTTTCTTT. This encodes CASSELSGQGVAFF. Using reference TRBV2 and TRBJ1-1 for the parts outside the CDR3, the full variable domain is EPEVTQTPSHQVTQMGQEVILRCVPISNHLYFYWYRQILGQKVEFLVSFYNNEISEKSEIFDDQFSVERPDGSNFTLKIRSTKLEDSAMYFCASSELSGQGVAFFGQGTRLTVV.

The chain has TRBV6-6 and TRBJ1-1; possibly TRBD1 for D (6 bases). The length of the CDR3 is 16 residues. CDR1 and CDR2 (germline): MNHNY, SVGAGI (reference sequence). Trimming removed 2 bases from V and 2 bases from J, with 15 bases in between. CDR3 sequence (DNA): TGTGCCAGCAGTTACGGAACTAGACAGGTTAACACTGAAGCTTTCTTT. Its translation is CASSYGTRQVNTEAFF.

V is TRBV5-1 and J is TRBJ1-6; D remains ambiguous. The germline gives CDR1 SGHRS, CDR2 YFSETQ. The CDR3 loop spans 17 amino acids. Trimming removed 0 bases at V and 0 bases at J, with 10 bases between. This CDR3 reads CASSLDVGSSYNSPLHF. As DNA, the CDR3 is TGCGCCAGCAGCTTGGATGTCGGGAGCTCCTATAATTCACCCCTCCACTTT.

A single count supports this clone. The chain couples TRBV7-9 to TRBJ1-4; D unclear. V gave up 2 bases and J gave up 5 bases, with 15 bases separating them. CDR1 SEHNR and CDR2 FQNEAQ come from the germline V gene (reference sequence). This CDR3 comprises 16 residues. The CDR3 bases are TGTGCCAGCAGCTTACCCCCCGACGGGAAAAATGAAAAACTGTTTTTT. This encodes CASSLPPDGKNEKLFF.